This T cell receptor (beta chain) derives from a study of blood T cell repertoires in COVID-19 (dated by TCRdb to the early 2020s). Broadly, across the study: Samples from collaborators originated in the United States, Italy and Spain and spanned both the acute and convalescent phases of COVID-19. The prospective study material was composed of cDNA or gDNA derived from T cells, B-cell-depleted T cells, or PBMCs. Deeply sampled blood TCRbeta repertoires from subjects exposed to, actively infected with, or recovered from COVID-19 were included in the dataset. The repertoires were made available in a free public database intended to serve as a resource for research on the immune response to SARS-CoV-2. The samples were drawn from the first 160 participants of the ongoing ImmuneRACE study and from more than 1,000 subjects provided by 6 global collaborators. Nearly every sample came with metadata listing a de-identified subject ID, COVID-19 status, age in years and sex. HLA class I and class II types, where available, came from metadata supplied by the sample provider rather than from assay-based typing. What the authors observed across the whole study: The amount of clinical and demographic metadata varied by source and participant and was provided uncurated.

Of note for this clone: Its target antigen remains unknown. Base qualities are missing; no much larger clone stands one base away.

CDR1 and CDR2, looked up from the germline V gene (reference sequence), are LNHDA and SQIVND. The junction carries 13 bases between V and J, which are trimmed by 5 bases and 3 bases respectively. From cysteine to phenylalanine, the CDR3 is 14 amino acids long. Only CDR3 DNA remains: 42 bases, in frame from the first base. TCRbeta CDR3 regions were amplified from genomic DNA by means of the immunoSEQ Assay, a bias-controlled multiplex PCR. On the study's bioinformatics: Nucleated cell counts per sample were estimated from amplification of reference gene primers within the assay. To quantify the absolute abundance of each unique TCRbeta CDR3 rearrangement, sequence reads were collapsed and filtered. For each sample, productive Simpson clonality was calculated by taking the square root of Simpson's diversity index across productive rearrangements. Held by TCRdb, this immuneACCESS table contains in-frame sequences only and omits some clones. Under half of the omission traces to an unresolved V gene where checked; the cause of the rest is unknown. The V and J calls and the clone size are those of that table, but D and trimming were determined from the DNA. The table for this sample lists around 250,000 clones; roughly 89% of them were counted only once. The ten largest account for approximately 5% of the sample.

Samples from volunteer blood donors who had recovered from COVID-19 were contributed by a second Seattle source. The collaborating institutions used their own protocols to collect whole blood in K2EDTA tubes. Collaborator samples were shipped for TCRbeta analysis as frozen whole blood, isolated PBMCs, or DNA extracted from either sample type. This chain joins TRBV19 to TRBJ1-1; the D segment cannot be called with confidence. Sequencing was done on a sample of peripheral blood. The sequence came from a woman aged 40 to 50 who had recovered from COVID-19. The CDR3 protein is CASSGDAGYTEAFF. The nucleotide sequence is TGTGCCAGTAGTGGAGATGCTGGCTACACTGAAGCTTTCTTT.